The 27 T cell receptor beta chains in this list originate from one sample, sequenced in a study of blood T cell repertoires in COVID-19. Clones were read by immunoSEQ multiplex PCR, and TCRdb kept only the in-frame ones, dropping some. This table has 300,000 to 400,000 clones, roughly nine tenths appearing once. Sequencing was done on a sample of PBMCs or T cells enriched from blood (not recorded which). The receptors were sampled from a woman younger than 45 who had recovered from COVID-19.

The rearrangement links TRBV2 to TRBJ2-1, with 9 bases identical to TRBD2. This CDR3 has 18 residues. V was clipped by 1 base and J by 7 bases; unmatched bases: 14. Germline V gene data show CDR1 as SNHLY and CDR2 as FYNNEI. CDR3 in DNA: TGTGCCAGCAGTGAAGGCCCAGCGGGGGGCCGCTCGGGGAATGAGCAGTTCTTC. It is translated as CASSEGPAGGRSGNEQFF.

The V and J genes are TRBV19 and TRBJ2-4; 10 bases map to TRBD1. From germline, CDR1 is LNHDA and CDR2 SQIVND (reference sequence). The CDR3 sequence is 18 residues long. J was trimmed by 2 bases and V by 1 base; bases with no gene match: 8. CDR3 sequence reads: CASSIVGRTGGTKNIQYF. DNA of the CDR3: TGTGCCAGTAGTATAGTTGGCCGGACAGGGGGGACCAAAAACATTCAGTACTTC.

In its sample, this clone was seen a few times. The gene calls are TRBV2 and TRBJ1-5; D ambiguous. This CDR3 is built from 16 residues. Looked up from germline, CDR1 is SNHLY and CDR2 is FYNNEI. The V and J ends lost 3 bases and 2 bases respectively, with 14 bases between them. The CDR3 loop reads CASSDIHPVGNQPQHF. CDR3 nucleotide sequence: TGTGCCAGCAGTGATATACACCCCGTCGGCAATCAGCCCCAGCATTTT.

The sample holds one count of this clone. V and J are TRBV28 and TRBJ1-5; maybe TRBD1 (5 bases). Germline assignment: CDR1 MDHEN and CDR2 SYDVKM. Trimming took 6 bases from V and 4 from J, leaving 10 bases between them. The CDR3 sequence is 13 residues long. This chain's CDR3 is CASRSGGNQPQHF. CDR3 sequence (DNA): TGTGCCAGCAGGTCTGGGGGGAATCAGCCCCAGCATTTT.

To note about this clone: Other nucleotide sequences from this sample produce the same CDR3. The CDR3 coding sequence is TGTGCCAGCAGCCTTACGGCTAGCGGGGGCTACGAGCAGTACTTC. Amino acids: CASSLTASGGYEQYF. The chain recombines TRBV27 with TRBJ2-7; 10 nucleotides align to TRBD2. The ends lost 6 bases at V and 3 bases at J; junction bases unmatched: 8. Germline V gene data show CDR1 as MNHEY and CDR2 as SMNVEV (reference sequence). The CDR3 loop spans 15 amino acids.

The rearrangement links TRBV27 to TRBJ1-6, with D uncertain. CDR1 is MNHEY, CDR2 SMNVEV, per germline (reference sequence). V dropped 3 bases and J dropped 0 bases, with 6 bases sitting between them. This CDR3 spans 15 amino acids. CDR3 coding DNA: TGTGCCAGCAGTTTGGTAGTCTCCTATAATTCACCCCTCCACTTT. This encodes CASSLVVSYNSPLHF.

This clone has only one observation. The genes are TRBV27 and TRBJ2-7, with 9 nucleotides matching TRBD1. Germline CDR1 MNHEY, CDR2 SMNVEV (reference sequence). This CDR3 is 13 amino acids long. V gave up 2 bases and J gave up 7 bases; unmatched junction bases: 3. CDR3 sequence (DNA): TGTGCCAGCAGTTTAGGACAGGGGAGTGAGCAGTACTTC. Its translation: CASSLGQGSEQYF.

V usage is TRBV2 and J usage is TRBJ1-3; maybe TRBD1 (5 bases). The CDR3 sequence is 16 residues long. With 6 bases removed from V and 4 bases from J, the gap between germline ends came to 19 bases. CDR1 and CDR2 from the germline V gene are SNHLY and FYNNEI. Written as DNA, the CDR3 is TGTGCCAGCAGGGCCTTGCAGGGAGCGGGCGGAAACACCATATATTTT. It is translated as CASRALQGAGGNTIYF.

This rearrangement joins TRBV2 to TRBJ1-2, with no clear D. CDR3 length equals 11 residues. Germline V lookup: CDR1 SNHLY, CDR2 FYNNEI. V lost 10 bases and J lost 5, with 11 bases in between. CDR3 DNA sequence: TGTGCCAACAAAAGGGAGTATGGCTACACCTTC. Its protein product is CANKREYGYTF.

This clone was picked up one time. The chain combines TRBV9 with TRBJ1-2, with unresolved D. V was trimmed by 0 bases and J by 4 bases, leaving 13 bases between them. This CDR3 has 15 residues. Germline CDR1 is SGDLS and CDR2 is YYNGEE. CDR3 sequence reads: CASSVAVSGLYGYTF. The CDR3 DNA follows: TGTGCCAGCAGCGTAGCAGTCTCAGGTCTCTATGGCTACACCTTC.

The CDR3 region has the DNA TGTGCCAGCAGGGCCCGAGCGGGGGGAACTGAAGCTTTCTTT. Translation: CASRARAGGTEAFF. This chain connects TRBV28 to TRBJ1-1, with D perhaps matching TRBD1 (5 bases). There are 14 residues in the CDR3. The germline CDR1 and CDR2 sequences are MDHEN and SYDVKM. With 6 bases removed from V and 5 bases from J, the gap between germline ends came to 16 bases.

In nucleotides, the CDR3 is TGCGCCAGCAGGTCCCCAGTCAGCTCCTACAATGAGCAGTTCTTC. The encoded protein is CASRSPVSSYNEQFF. The chain uses TRBV5-1 and TRBJ2-1, with D uncertain. Per the germline V gene, CDR1 is SGHRS and CDR2 is YFSETQ. V lost 5 bases to trimming and J lost 0 bases, with 12 bases between them. CDR3 length: 15 residues.

V is TRBV27 and J is TRBJ2-2, with a weak D call TRBD1 (5 bases). Germline CDR1 and CDR2: MNHEY and SMNVEV (reference sequence). This CDR3 spans 16 amino acids. Deletions cut 2 bases from V and 2 bases from J, with 12 bases between. The CDR3, as DNA: TGTGCCAGCAGTTTAAAGAGGACACTAAACACCGGGGAGCTGTTTTTT. Its protein is CASSLKRTLNTGELFF.

A few counts support this clone. The chain employs TRBV5-1 and TRBJ1-6, with a weak D call TRBD1 (5 bases). The length of the CDR3 is 15 residues. V was pared by 1 base and J by 7 bases, with 12 bases between. Per the germline V gene, CDR1 is SGHRS and CDR2 is YFSETQ. The CDR3 loop is CASSLNRQINSPLHF. The CDR3, as DNA: TGCGCCAGCAGCTTGAATCGACAGATAAATTCACCCCTCCACTTT.

This chain joins TRBV19 and TRBJ2-1, with TRBD1 identical over 8 bases. V shed 6 bases and J 4 bases; nucleotides not matched to a gene: 8. CDR1 and CDR2 from the germline V gene are LNHDA and SQIVND (reference sequence). The CDR3 runs 15 residues. The CDR3 spells CASRPRTGLYNEQFF. Written as DNA, the CDR3 is TGTGCCAGTAGACCTAGGACAGGGCTATACAATGAGCAGTTCTTC.

The chain has TRBV3-1 (or the pseudogene TRBV3-2) and TRBJ2-7; TRBD2 agrees at 8 bases. The ends lost 4 bases at V and 5 bases at J; junction bases unmatched: 4. The CDR3 is made up of 13 amino acids. Germline V gives CDR1 LGHDT, CDR2 YNNKEL (reference sequence). The CDR3 here is CASSPSGGDEQYF. Written as DNA, the CDR3 is TGTGCCAGCAGCCCCAGCGGGGGAGACGAGCAGTACTTC.

This chain connects TRBV7-9 to TRBJ2-5; tentatively, D is TRBD1 (5 bases). Per germline, CDR1 SEHNR and CDR2 FQNEAQ (reference sequence). V dropped 2 bases and J dropped 5 bases, with 18 bases sitting between them. The CDR3 runs to 16 residues. The CDR3 reads CASSLFSAGIGETQYF. In DNA form, the CDR3 reads TGTGCCAGCAGCTTATTTTCAGCAGGGATAGGGGAGACCCAGTACTTC. Supplemented by reference TRBV7-9 and TRBJ2-5, the full variable domain reads DTGVSQNPRHKITKRGQNVTFRCDPISEHNRLYWYRQTLGQGPEFLTYFQNEAQLEKSRLLSDRFSAERPKGSFSTLEIQRTEQGDSAMYLCASSLFSAGIGETQYFGPGTRLLVL.

CDR3 nucleotide sequence: TGTGCCAGCTCACCCGGCGACAGTCCGGGTGGCTACACCTTC. It specifies CASSPGDSPGGYTF. The rearrangement uses TRBV18 and TRBJ1-2, with D possibly TRBD1 on 5 matching bases. Germline lookup yields CDR1 KGHSH and CDR2 LQKENI. The germline V and J ends were trimmed by 3 bases and 7 bases, with 15 bases remaining between them. The CDR3 consists of 14 residues.

CDR3 in amino acids: CASSPQPGDVGYGYTF. As DNA, the CDR3 is TGTGCCAGCAGCCCCCAGCCGGGGGATGTCGGCTATGGCTACACCTTC. This rearrangement joins TRBV3-1 (or the pseudogene TRBV3-2) to TRBJ1-2; a weak D match, TRBD1 (5 bases). In germline, CDR1 is LGHDT, CDR2 YNNKEL (reference sequence). This CDR3 has 16 amino acids. V lost 4 bases and J 4 bases, leaving 19 bases between the germline ends.

This clone came up a few times. The J gene is TRBJ1-1, the V gene TRBV10-2; D might be TRBD1 (5 bases). CDR3 length: 12 amino acids. Deletions cut 7 bases from V and 5 bases from J, with 11 bases between. CDR1 and CDR2 from the germline V gene are WSHSY and SAAADI. The CDR3 region is CASTRAGTEAFF. CDR3 DNA sequence: TGCGCCAGCACCCGTGCAGGGACTGAAGCTTTCTTT.

The genes are TRBV5-1 and TRBJ1-2, with TRBD1 matching 8 bases. The germline V gene has CDR1 SGHRS and CDR2 YFSETQ. V was clipped by 4 bases and J by 8 bases; unmatched bases: 22. The CDR3 is 18 amino acids. The CDR3 sequence is CASSRTPSSRGRWEGYTF. The CDR3 bases are TGCGCCAGCAGCAGGACTCCTTCCTCCAGGGGGCGCTGGGAAGGCTACACCTTC.

A word on this clone: Other DNA sequences within the sample encode an identical CDR3. The V and J genes are TRBV27 and TRBJ2-5, with TRBD1 as a possible D gene (6 bases). Trimming stripped 3 bases from V and 3 bases from J, with 11 bases between. CDR1 and CDR2 (germline): MNHEY, SMNVEV (reference sequence). The CDR3 length is 14 residues. The CDR3 coding sequence is TGTGCCAGCAGTTTTCGAGGGGGTGAAGAGACCCAGTACTTC. Its protein is CASSFRGGEETQYF.

This chain uses TRBV4-1 with TRBJ1-4, with TRBD1 matching over 8 bases. The germline V gene has CDR1 MGHRA and CDR2 YSYEKL. After removal of 1 base from V and 5 bases from J, the junction contained 0 bases not matched to a gene. CDR3 size: 14 residues. CDR3 in amino acids: CASSQGQGNEKLFF. As DNA, the CDR3 is TGCGCCAGCAGCCAAGGACAGGGGAATGAAAAACTGTTTTTT.

The rearrangement uses TRBV2 and TRBJ1-2; 7 nucleotides agree with TRBD1. Trimming cost V 5 bases and J 6 bases; bases outside gene matches: 6. The length of the CDR3 is 13 residues. Germline values: CDR1 SNHLY, CDR2 FYNNEI. The CDR3 here is CASSRGRGDGYTF. The CDR3 region has the DNA TGTGCCAGCAGTCGGGGCAGGGGGGATGGCTACACCTTC.

This chain connects TRBV5-4 to TRBJ1-1, with D perhaps matching TRBD1 (5 bases). V lost 4 bases, J lost 3 bases, and 13 bases lay in between. The CDR3 runs to 14 residues. Germline CDR1 and CDR2: SGHNT and YYREEE (reference sequence). As DNA, the CDR3 is TGTGCCAGCAGCCCCAGACAGACGGACACTGAAGCTTTCTTT. It translates to CASSPRQTDTEAFF.

The CDR3 nucleotides are TGTGCCTGGATGGGCAGGTTGAACACTGAAGCTTTCTTT. It translates to CAWMGRLNTEAFF. The chain couples TRBV30 to TRBJ1-1; D gene unclear. The germline CDR1 and CDR2 sequences are GTSNPN and SVGIG (reference sequence). The CDR3 is made up of 13 amino acids. Trimming left V 4 bases short and J 0 bases short, with 9 bases between.

This chain connects TRBV24-1 to TRBJ2-2; TRBD1 might be the D (6 bases). V was cut by 2 bases and J by 7 bases, with 10 bases left in between. Germline V gene data show CDR1 as KGHDR and CDR2 as SFDVKD. This CDR3 spans 14 amino acids. The CDR3 loop reads CATSDSRDIGELFF. CDR3 DNA: TGTGCCACCAGTGATTCCAGGGACATCGGGGAGCTGTTTTTT.